Listed below are T cell receptor beta chains from one sample, sequenced in a study. Sequencing used immunoSEQ multiplex PCR; TCRdb keeps in-frame clones, though not all of them. The data hold some 68,000 clones, with 80% to 95% observed a single time. Material for sequencing was PBMCs. The receptors were sampled from a man in his forties or fifties with rheumatoid arthritis. Each CDR3 is given with its conserved first and last residue. Part of the rows lack a size; the others show once, few, many or a class for expanded clones.

CDR3 length	J gene	clone size	V gene	CDR3 protein
14	TRBJ1-6	NA	TRBV14	CASSQDGYWAPLHF
14	TRBJ2-5	NA	TRBV5-8	CASSQGTGGETQYF
15	TRBJ2-1	once	TRBV28	CASSLGLAGGSEQFF
16	TRBJ1-2	NA	TRBV7-9	CASSPMAGTANYGYTF
15	TRBJ1-1	NA	TRBV5-1	CASSNGDRINTEAFF
13	TRBJ1-2	NA	TRBV6-4	CASSATGGGGYTF
15	TRBJ2-7	NA	TRBV5-1	CASSFGQTPGYEQYF
15	TRBJ2-3	once	TRBV27	CASKDRGKWSDTQYF
15	TRBJ1-1	NA	TRBV18	CASSPVPQGNTEAFF
12	TRBJ2-3	NA	TRBV7-3	CASSSAGGTQYF
15	TRBJ2-1	NA	TRBV19	CASSMGSSGAIEQFF
16	TRBJ2-1	once	TRBV28	CASSPRGLAGHNEQFF
15	TRBJ2-1	NA	TRBV19	CATTNHRSSYNEQFF
15	TRBJ2-6	NA	TRBV2	CASSGDVSGANVLTF
15	TRBJ2-7	NA	TRBV6-5	CASSTSGRGTYEQYF
14	TRBJ1-1	NA	TRBV9	CASSSETGLTEAFF
15	TRBJ2-3	NA	TRBV27	CASSPDLGRADTQYF
15	TRBJ2-5	NA	TRBV6-2/TRBV6-3	CASSYSSLSVETQYF
16	TRBJ1-4	NA	TRBV11-2	CASSAGQNRPNEKLFF
17	TRBJ2-5	once	TRBV2	CASNSGTSGPGGFPQYF
15	TRBJ2-3	NA	TRBV6-5	CASSTRVSSTDTQYF
19	TRBJ1-1	NA	TRBV15	CATSPEGGQGAGRDTEAFF
21	TRBJ2-6	NA	TRBV27	CASSFDRPGQGIYSGANVLTF
14	TRBJ2-7	NA	TRBV14	CASSPGLDSYEQYF
13	TRBJ2-3	NA	TRBV3-1/TRBV3-2	CASRFGATDTQYF
21	TRBJ2-3	NA	TRBV15	CATSRDVPGLAGISSTDTQYF
14	TRBJ2-7	NA	TRBV5-6	CASSLNRGAYEQYF
14	TRBJ1-5	NA	TRBV29-1	CSVRTGGSNQPQHF
15	TRBJ1-5	NA	TRBV3-1/TRBV3-2	CASSQDSSSNQPQHF
17	TRBJ2-3	NA	TRBV4-1	CASSQGPSGGRTDTQYF
13	TRBJ2-7	NA	TRBV5-1	CASSFQSSYEQYF
18	TRBJ1-5	NA	TRBV15	CATSSEGQGLSQDQPQHF
15	TRBJ2-7	NA	TRBV5-4	CASSSAGGLSYEQYF
12	TRBJ1-4	once	TRBV6-5	CASSLLNEKLFF
13	TRBJ1-2	NA	TRBV3-1/TRBV3-2	CASSQFGWDGYTF
16	TRBJ2-2	NA	TRBV24-1	CATSEDTGMNTGELFF
13	TRBJ2-7	NA	TRBV6-5	CASGGGPSYEQYF
15	TRBJ1-4	NA	TRBV5-1	CASSLAAGANEKLFF
15	TRBJ1-2	NA	TRBV11-2	CASSLDPQDTHGYTF
16	TRBJ2-2	once	TRBV11-1	CASSLWASGITGELFF
15	TRBJ1-1	NA	TRBV6-5	CASSPAEAGKPEAFF
14	TRBJ2-2	NA	TRBV2	CASKVVGNTGELFF
14	TRBJ2-5	NA	TRBV5-1	CASSLGPLRETQYF
14	TRBJ2-2	NA	TRBV5-4	CASSSRDRRGELFF
13	TRBJ2-5	NA	TRBV29-1	CSAESRARETQYF
16	TRBJ1-5	NA	TRBV18	CASSPGQGYSNQPQHF
16	TRBJ2-1	NA	TRBV16	CASSPTDRTSYNEQFF
14	TRBJ2-7	once	TRBV7-2	CASSSGQLTYEQYF
18	TRBJ1-5	NA	TRBV7-6	CASSPTSRDSYSNQPQHF
13	TRBJ2-5	once	TRBV12-3/TRBV12-4	CASSFGGLETQYF
12	TRBJ2-7	NA	TRBV5-4	CASSYISGEQYF
15	TRBJ1-5	NA	TRBV9	CASSVGGREGQPQHF
15	TRBJ2-1	NA	TRBV7-8	CASSRYRVTYNEQFF
13	TRBJ2-7	NA	TRBV30	CAWVRQGVTEQYF